The source of this TCR beta chain is a study of blood T cell repertoires in COVID-19 (dated by TCRdb to the early 2020s). The study in broad terms: Collaborator samples came from the United States, Italy and Spain and covered acute and convalescent phases of COVID-19. The prospective study material was composed of cDNA or gDNA derived from T cells, B-cell-depleted T cells, or PBMCs. The dataset comprised deeply sampled blood TCRbeta repertoires from subjects exposed to, actively infected with, or recovered from COVID-19. The repertoires were released in a freely available public database intended as a resource for research on the immune response to SARS-CoV-2. Samples were obtained from the ongoing ImmuneRACE study (first 160 participants) and from over 1,000 subjects provided by 6 global collaborators. Sample metadata almost always included a de-identified subject ID, COVID-19 status, age in years and sex. Where available, HLA class I and class II types were obtained from metadata supplied by the sample provider rather than from assay-based typing. Study-wide conclusions, independent of this receptor: How much clinical and demographic metadata was included differed by source and by participant, and the metadata was provided uncurated.

A second Seattle source provided samples from volunteer blood donors who had recovered from COVID-19. The collaborating institutions used their own protocols to collect whole blood in K2EDTA tubes. For TCRbeta analysis, collaborator samples were shipped as frozen whole blood, as isolated PBMCs, or as DNA extracted from either sample type. Comment on this clone: Its antigen is unknown. The record has no base qualities; no much larger clone is one base away.

TCRbeta CDR3 regions were amplified from genomic DNA using the immunoSEQ Assay, a bias-controlled multiplex PCR. In the source study's methods: The number of nucleated cells in each sample was estimated by amplification of reference gene primers within the assay. Sequence reads were collapsed and filtered to measure the absolute abundance of every unique TCRbeta CDR3 rearrangement. For each sample, productive Simpson clonality was calculated as the square root of Simpson's diversity index across productive rearrangements. Drawn from immuneACCESS, this table holds only the in-frame rearrangements with V and J called that TCRdb kept. Clones are partly lost; checked studies trace under half to an unresolved V gene and leave the rest unexplained. V and J calls plus clone size are reproduced from that table; the DNA served to infer D and trimming. Recorded for this sample are some 130,000 clones; 70% to 85% of them occurred a single time. Approximately 11% of the sample rests with the top ten.

The germline V gene (reference sequence) supplies CDR1 LNHDA and CDR2 SQIVND. After removal of 7 bases from V and 0 bases from J, the junction retains 12 bases not matched to a gene. Counted from cysteine to phenylalanine, this CDR3 has 18 amino acids. Only the CDR3 portion is preserved as DNA: 54 bases, with reading frame beginning at the first base. The source material was peripheral blood. This TCR was recovered from a man in his 60s who had recovered from COVID-19. The V gene is TRBV19 and the J gene is TRBJ2-2; 9 middle bases align to TRBD2. The DNA sequence reads TGTGCCAGTACGTTATTGGGCCTAGCGGGACCGAACACCGGGGAGCTGTTTTTT. Its coded protein is CASTLLGLAGPNTGELFF.